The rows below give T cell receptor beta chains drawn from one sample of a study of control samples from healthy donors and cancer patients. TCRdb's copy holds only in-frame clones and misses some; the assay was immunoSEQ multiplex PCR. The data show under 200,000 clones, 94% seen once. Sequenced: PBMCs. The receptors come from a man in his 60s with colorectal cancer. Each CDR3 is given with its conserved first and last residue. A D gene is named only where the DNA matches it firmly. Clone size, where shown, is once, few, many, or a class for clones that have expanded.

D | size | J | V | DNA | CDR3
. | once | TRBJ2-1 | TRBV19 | TGTGCCAGTAGTATGATAGGGGTGGGGGTAAATGAGCAGTTCTTC | CASSMIGVGVNEQFF
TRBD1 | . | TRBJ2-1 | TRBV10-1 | TGCGCCAGCAGTACCCGACAGGGCAATGAGCAGTTCTTC | CASSTRQGNEQFF
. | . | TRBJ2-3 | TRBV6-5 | TGTGCCAGCAGTTACCCGGAAAGCACAGATACGCAGTATTTT | CASSYPESTDTQYF
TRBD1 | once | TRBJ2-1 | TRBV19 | TGTGCCAGTACCGCAAGACAGGGGATATACAATGAGCAGTTCTTC | CASTARQGIYNEQFF
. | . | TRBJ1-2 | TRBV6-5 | TGTGCCAGCAGTCCCTCCCTCGGAGGGGCTTATGGCTACACCTTC | CASSPSLGGAYGYTF
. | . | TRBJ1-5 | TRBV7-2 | TGTGCCAGCAGCTTTACCTCCTTAGCGTGGAGTCAGCCCCAGCATTTT | CASSFTSLAWSQPQHF
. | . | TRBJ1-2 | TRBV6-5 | TGTGCCAGCAGCCGGACAGCCGCAAACTATGGCTACACCTTC | CASSRTAANYGYTF
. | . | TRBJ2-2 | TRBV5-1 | TGCGCCAGCAGCTTTAACACCGGGGAGCTGTTTTTT | CASSFNTGELFF
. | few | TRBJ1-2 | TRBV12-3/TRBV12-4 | TGTGCCAGCGGGACACGGGGTGGCTACACCTTC | CASGTRGGYTF
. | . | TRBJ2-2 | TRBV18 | TGTGCCAGCTCACCTCCGACAGGGACTCGGGAGCTGTTTTTT | CASSPPTGTRELFF
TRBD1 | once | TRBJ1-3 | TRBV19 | TGTGCCAGTAGTAGGGATAGGGACAGTAAAGCTGGAAACACCATATATTTT | CASSRDRDSKAGNTIYF
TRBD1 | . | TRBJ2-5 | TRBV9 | TGTGCCAGCAGCGCCCCGAGGGTAGGGGGCGTAGAGACCCAGTACTTC | CASSAPRVGGVETQYF
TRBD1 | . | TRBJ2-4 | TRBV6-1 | TGTGCCAGCAGTGGGGACAGCTACTTAGCCAAAAACATTCAGTACTTC | CASSGDSYLAKNIQYF
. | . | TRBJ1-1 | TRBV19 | TGTGCCAGTAGTATAGGACAAGGCGCTGAAGCTTTCTTT | CASSIGQGAEAFF
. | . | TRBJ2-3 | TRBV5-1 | TGCGCCAGCAGCTTTCCAGCCTCCCAGGGGCTTAGCACAGATACGCAGTATTTT | CASSFPASQGLSTDTQYF
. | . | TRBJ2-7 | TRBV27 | TGTGCCAGCAGTTTATTTTCGGACGGACCCTACGAGCAGTACTTC | CASSLFSDGPYEQYF
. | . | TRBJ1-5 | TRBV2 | TGTGCCAGCAGTGAACATCCCCAGGGCGGTCAGCCCCAGCATTTT | CASSEHPQGGQPQHF
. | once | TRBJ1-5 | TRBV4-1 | TGCGCCAGCAGCCCGCTGGGGGTTGATAGCAATCAGCCCCAGCATTTT | CASSPLGVDSNQPQHF
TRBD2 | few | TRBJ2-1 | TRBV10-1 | TGCGCCAGCAGTGACTTTAGCGGGTATAACAATGAGCAGTTCTTC | CASSDFSGYNNEQFF